This entry concerns a single T cell receptor beta chain. The data derive from a study of cytomegalovirus exposure and HLA in healthy donors. Primers for the PCR totalled 60 Vbeta and 13 Jbeta. Some clones are missing from TCRdb's copy, which holds only in-frame ones; the method was immunoSEQ multiplex PCR. The data hold 150,000 to 200,000 clones, with about four fifths observed a single time. Losses at the gene ends were 7 bases for V and 5 bases for J; bases not matched to a gene: 7. CDR1 and CDR2 (germline): SNHLY, FYNNEI. The CDR3 is 13 amino acids. Material: PBMCs. The receptor was isolated from a woman aged 30 to 39 in good health and CMV-seropositive. V gene TRBV2 combines with J gene TRBJ1-1; 7 nucleotides line up with TRBD1. The CDR3 here is CASMNRGGTEAFF. CDR3 bases: TGTGCCAGCATGAACAGGGGAGGAACTGAAGCTTTCTTT.